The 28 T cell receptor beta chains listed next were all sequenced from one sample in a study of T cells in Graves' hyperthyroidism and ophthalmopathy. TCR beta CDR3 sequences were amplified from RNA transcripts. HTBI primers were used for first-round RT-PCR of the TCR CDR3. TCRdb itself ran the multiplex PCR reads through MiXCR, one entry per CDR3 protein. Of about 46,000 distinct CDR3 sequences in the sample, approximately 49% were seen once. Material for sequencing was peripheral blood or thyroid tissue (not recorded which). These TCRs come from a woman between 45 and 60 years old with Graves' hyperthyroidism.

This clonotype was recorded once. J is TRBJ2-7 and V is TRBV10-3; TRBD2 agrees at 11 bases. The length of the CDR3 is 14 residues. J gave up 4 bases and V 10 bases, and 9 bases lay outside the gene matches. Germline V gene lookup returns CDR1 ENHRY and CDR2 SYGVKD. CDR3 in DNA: TGTGCCAGCAGCCCTAGCGGGAGGCTGTACGAGCAGTACTTC. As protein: CASSPSGRLYEQYF.

CDR3: CASSLGTGYAAFF. CDR3 coding DNA: TGTGCCAGCAGTTTAGGGACAGGGTATGCCGCTTTCTTT. The chain uses TRBV12-3 or TRBV12-4 and TRBJ1-1, with 8 bases aligning to TRBD1. Trimming removed 1 base from V and 11 bases from J; junction bases left unmatched: 6. The CDR3 totals 13 residues.

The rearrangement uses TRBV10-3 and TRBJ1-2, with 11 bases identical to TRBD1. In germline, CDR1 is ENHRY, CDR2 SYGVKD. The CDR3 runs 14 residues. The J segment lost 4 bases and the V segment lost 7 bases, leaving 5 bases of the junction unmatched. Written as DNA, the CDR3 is TGTGCCATCACCTCCGGGACAGGGGGCTATGGCTACACCTTC. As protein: CAITSGTGGYGYTF.

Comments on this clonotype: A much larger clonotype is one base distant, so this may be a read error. CDR3 sequence reads: CARSVKSSPLHF. The CDR3 nucleotides are TGTGCCCGGAGTGTTAAGTCTTCACCCCTCCACTTT. The chain couples TRBV30 to TRBJ1-6, with D uncertain. Germline V lookup: CDR1 GTSNPN, CDR2 SVGIG (reference sequence). The CDR3 has 12 residues. The whole variable domain, remainder taken from reference TRBV30 and TRBJ1-6, is SQTIHQWPATLVQPVGSPLSLECTVEGTSNPNLYWYRQAAGRGLQLLFYSVGIGQISSEVPQNLSASRPQDRQFILSSKKLLLSDSGFYLCARSVKSSPLHFGNGTRLTVT.

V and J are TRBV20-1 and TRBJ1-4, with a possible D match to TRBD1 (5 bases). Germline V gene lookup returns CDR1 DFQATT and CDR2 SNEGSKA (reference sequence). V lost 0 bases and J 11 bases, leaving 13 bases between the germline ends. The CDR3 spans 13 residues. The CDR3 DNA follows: TGCAGTGCTAGAGATGTGGGGGTCGGCAAACTGTTTTTT. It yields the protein CSARDVGVGKLFF.

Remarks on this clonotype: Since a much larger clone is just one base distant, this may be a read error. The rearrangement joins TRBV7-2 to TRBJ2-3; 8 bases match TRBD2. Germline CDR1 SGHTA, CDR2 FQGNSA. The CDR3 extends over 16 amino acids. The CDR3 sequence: CASRAGLARSTDAQYF. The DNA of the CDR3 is TGTGCCAGCAGGGCCGGACTAGCTCGGAGCACAGATGCGCAGTATTTT.

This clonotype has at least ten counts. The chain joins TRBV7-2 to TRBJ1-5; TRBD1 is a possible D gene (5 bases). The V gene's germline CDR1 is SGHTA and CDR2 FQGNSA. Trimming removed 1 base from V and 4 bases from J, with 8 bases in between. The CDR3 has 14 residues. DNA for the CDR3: TGTGCCAGCAGCTTAGGACAGTCTAATCAGCCCCAGCATTTT. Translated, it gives CASSLGQSNQPQHF.

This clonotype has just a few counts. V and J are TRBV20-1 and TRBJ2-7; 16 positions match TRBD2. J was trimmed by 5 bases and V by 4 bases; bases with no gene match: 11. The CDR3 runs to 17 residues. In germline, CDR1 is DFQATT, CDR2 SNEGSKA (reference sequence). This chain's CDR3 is CSAIAGTSGRAGDEQYF. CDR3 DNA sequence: TGCAGTGCTATTGCCGGGACTAGCGGGAGGGCCGGAGACGAGCAGTACTTC.

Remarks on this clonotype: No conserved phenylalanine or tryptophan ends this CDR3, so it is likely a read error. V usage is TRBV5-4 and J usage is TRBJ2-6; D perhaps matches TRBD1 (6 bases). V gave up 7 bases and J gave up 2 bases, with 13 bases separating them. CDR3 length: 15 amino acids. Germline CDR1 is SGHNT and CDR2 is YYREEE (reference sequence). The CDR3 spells CASGLGQTGANVLTL. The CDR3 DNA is TGTGCCAGCGGCCTCGGACAGACTGGGGCCAACGTCCTGACTCTC.

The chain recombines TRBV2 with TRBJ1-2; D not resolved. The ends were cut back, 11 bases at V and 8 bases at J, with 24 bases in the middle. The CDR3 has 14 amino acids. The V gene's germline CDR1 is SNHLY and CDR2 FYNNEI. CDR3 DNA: TGTGCCTCCCAGAGTTCCGAGACCTTCTCCGGCTACACCTTC. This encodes CASQSSETFSGYTF. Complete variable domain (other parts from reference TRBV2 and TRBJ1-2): EPEVTQTPSHQVTQMGQEVILRCVPISNHLYFYWYRQILGQKVEFLVSFYNNEISEKSEIFDDQFSVERPDGSNFTLKIRSTKLEDSAMYFCASQSSETFSGYTFGSGTRLTVV.

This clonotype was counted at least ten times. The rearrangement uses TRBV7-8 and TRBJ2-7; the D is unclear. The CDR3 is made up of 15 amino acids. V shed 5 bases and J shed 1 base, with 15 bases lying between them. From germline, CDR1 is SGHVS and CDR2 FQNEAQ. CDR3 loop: CASSVGDGRSYEQYF. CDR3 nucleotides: TGTGCCAGCAGCGTGGGCGATGGGCGATCCTACGAGCAGTACTTC. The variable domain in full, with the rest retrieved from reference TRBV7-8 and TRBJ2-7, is GAGVSQSPRYKVAKRGQDVALRCDPISGHVSLFWYQQALGQGPEFLTYFQNEAQLDKSGLPSDRFFAERPEGSVSTLKIQRTQQEDSAVYLCASSVGDGRSYEQYFGPGTRLTVT.

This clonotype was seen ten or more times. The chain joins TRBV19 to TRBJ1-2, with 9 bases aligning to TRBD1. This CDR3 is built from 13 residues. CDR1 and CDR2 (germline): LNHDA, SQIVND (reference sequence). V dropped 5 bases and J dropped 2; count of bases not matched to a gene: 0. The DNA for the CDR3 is TGTGCCAGTAGTGGACAGGGGAACTATGGCTACACCTTC. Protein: CASSGQGNYGYTF.

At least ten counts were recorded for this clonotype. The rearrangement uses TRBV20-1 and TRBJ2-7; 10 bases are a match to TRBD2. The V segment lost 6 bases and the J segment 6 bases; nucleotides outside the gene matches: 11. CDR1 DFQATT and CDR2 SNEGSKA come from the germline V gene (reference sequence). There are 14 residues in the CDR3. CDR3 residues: CSALSGTSDREQYF. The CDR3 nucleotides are TGCAGTGCGCTATCCGGGACTAGCGATCGCGAGCAGTACTTC.

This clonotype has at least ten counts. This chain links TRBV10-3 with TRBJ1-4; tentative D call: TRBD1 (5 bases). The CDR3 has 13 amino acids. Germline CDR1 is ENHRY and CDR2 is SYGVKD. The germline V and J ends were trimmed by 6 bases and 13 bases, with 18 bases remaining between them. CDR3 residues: CAISGTDTGRLFF. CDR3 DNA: TGTGCCATCAGCGGGACGGACACTGGTCGACTGTTTTTT.

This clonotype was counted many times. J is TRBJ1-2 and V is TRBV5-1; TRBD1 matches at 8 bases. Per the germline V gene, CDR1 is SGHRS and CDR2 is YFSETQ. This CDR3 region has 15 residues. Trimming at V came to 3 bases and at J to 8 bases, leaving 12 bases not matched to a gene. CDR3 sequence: CASSYRTGTGYGYTF. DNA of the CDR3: TGCGCCAGCAGCTACAGGACCGGGACAGGATACGGCTACACCTTC.

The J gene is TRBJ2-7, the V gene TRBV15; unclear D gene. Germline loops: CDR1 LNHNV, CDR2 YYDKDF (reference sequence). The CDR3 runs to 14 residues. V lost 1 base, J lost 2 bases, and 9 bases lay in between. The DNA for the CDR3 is TGTGCCACCAGCAGAGCAGCGAGGACCTACGAGCAGTACTTC. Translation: CATSRAARTYEQYF.

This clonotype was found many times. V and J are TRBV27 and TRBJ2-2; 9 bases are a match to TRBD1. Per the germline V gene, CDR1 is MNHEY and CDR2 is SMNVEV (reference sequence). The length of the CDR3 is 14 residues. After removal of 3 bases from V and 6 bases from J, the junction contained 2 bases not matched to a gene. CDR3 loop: CASSFRQGAGELFF. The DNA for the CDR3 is TGTGCCAGCAGTTTTCGACAGGGGGCCGGGGAGCTGTTTTTT.

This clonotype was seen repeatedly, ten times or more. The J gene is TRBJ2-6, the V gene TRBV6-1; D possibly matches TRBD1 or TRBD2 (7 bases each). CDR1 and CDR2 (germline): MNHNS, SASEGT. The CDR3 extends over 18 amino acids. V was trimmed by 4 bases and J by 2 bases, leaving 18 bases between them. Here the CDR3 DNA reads TGTGCCAGCAGTGCCCAGGGGGGGGGCGCTCCTGGGGCCAACGTCCTGACTTTC. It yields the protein CASSAQGGGAPGANVLTF.

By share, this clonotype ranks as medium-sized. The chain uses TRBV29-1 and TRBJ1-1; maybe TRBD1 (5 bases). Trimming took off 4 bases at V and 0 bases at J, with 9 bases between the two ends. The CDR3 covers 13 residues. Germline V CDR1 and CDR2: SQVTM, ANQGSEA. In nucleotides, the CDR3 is TGCAGCGTTGTGGGCAGGGTGAACACTGAAGCTTTCTTT. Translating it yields CSVVGRVNTEAFF.

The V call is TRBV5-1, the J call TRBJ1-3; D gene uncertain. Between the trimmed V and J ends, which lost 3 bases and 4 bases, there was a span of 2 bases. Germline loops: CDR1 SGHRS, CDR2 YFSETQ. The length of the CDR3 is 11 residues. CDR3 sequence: CASSSGNTIYF. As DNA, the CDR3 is TGCGCCAGCAGCTCGGGAAACACCATATATTTT.

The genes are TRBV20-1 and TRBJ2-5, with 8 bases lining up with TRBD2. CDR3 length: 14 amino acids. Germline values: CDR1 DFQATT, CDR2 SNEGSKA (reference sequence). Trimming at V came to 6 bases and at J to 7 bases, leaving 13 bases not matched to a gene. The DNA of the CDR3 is TGCAGTGCCCAGCCGGGACTAGGGGAAACGACCCAGTACTTC. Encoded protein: CSAQPGLGETTQYF.

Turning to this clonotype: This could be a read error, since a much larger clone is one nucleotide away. The CDR3 spells CASSHLSGSDSGELLF. The CDR3 DNA reads TGCGCCAGCAGCCACCTCAGCGGGAGCGATTCCGGGGAGCTGCTTTTT. The chain links TRBV4-3 to TRBJ2-2, with 8 positions matching TRBD2. This CDR3 spans 16 amino acids. Looked up from germline, CDR1 is LGHNA and CDR2 is YSLEER.

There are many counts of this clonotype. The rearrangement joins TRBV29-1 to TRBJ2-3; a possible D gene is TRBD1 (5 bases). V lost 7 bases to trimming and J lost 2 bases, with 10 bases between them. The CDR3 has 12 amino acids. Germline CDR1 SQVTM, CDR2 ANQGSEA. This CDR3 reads CSGGSYTDTQYF. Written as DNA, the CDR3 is TGCAGCGGGGGCTCGTACACAGATACGCAGTATTTT.

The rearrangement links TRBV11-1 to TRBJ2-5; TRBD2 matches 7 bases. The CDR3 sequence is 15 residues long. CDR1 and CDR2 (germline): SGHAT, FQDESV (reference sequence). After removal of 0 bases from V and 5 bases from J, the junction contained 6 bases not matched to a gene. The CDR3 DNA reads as TGTGCCAGCAGCTTAGCGGGAGGGCAGACGGAGACCCAGTACTTC. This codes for CASSLAGGQTETQYF.

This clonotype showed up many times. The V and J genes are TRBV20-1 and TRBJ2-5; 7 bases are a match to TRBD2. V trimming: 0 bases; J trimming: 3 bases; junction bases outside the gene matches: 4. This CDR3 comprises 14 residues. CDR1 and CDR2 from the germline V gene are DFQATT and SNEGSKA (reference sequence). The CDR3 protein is CSARDRGSEETQYF. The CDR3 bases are TGCAGTGCTAGAGATCGCGGGAGCGAAGAGACCCAGTACTTC.

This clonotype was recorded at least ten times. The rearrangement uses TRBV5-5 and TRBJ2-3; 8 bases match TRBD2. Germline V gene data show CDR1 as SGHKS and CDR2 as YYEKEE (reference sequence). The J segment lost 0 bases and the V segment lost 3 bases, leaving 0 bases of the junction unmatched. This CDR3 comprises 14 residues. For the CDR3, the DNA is TGTGCCAGCAGCTCTAGCGGGAGCACAGATACGCAGTATTTT. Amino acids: CASSSSGSTDTQYF. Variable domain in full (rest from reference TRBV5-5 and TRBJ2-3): DAGVTQSPTHLIKTRGQQVTLRCSPISGHKSVSWYQQVLGQGPQFIFQYYEKEERGRGNFPDRFSARQFPNYSSELNVNALLLGDSALYLCASSSSGSTDTQYFGPGTRLTVL.

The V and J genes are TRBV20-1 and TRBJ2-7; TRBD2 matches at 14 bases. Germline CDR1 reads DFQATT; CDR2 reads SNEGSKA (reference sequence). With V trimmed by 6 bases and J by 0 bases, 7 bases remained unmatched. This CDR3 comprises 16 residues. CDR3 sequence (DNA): TGCAGTGCAGTGGGGACTAGCGGGAGTGGCTCCTACGAGCAGTACTTC. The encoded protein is CSAVGTSGSGSYEQYF.

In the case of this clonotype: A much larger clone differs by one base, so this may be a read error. CDR3 loop: CASSWTSGSTGELFF. The CDR3 DNA sequence: TGTGCCAGCAGTTGGACTAGCGGGAGCACCGGGGAGCTGTTTTTT. V usage is TRBV6-5 and J usage is TRBJ2-2, with 13 bases aligning to TRBD2. This CDR3 is 15 amino acids long. The germline V gene encodes CDR1 MNHEY and CDR2 SVGAGI. J was trimmed by 4 bases and V by 4 bases; bases with no gene match: 0.